Below, 27 T cell receptor beta chains from the same sample are listed, as sequenced in a study of shared clonotypes between healthy human individuals. TCRdb keeps only in-frame clones here, not all; method: immunoSEQ multiplex PCR. The sample shows millions of clones, around nine tenths of them seen only once. Sequenced: naive CD4+ T cells sorted from blood. Subset: CD45RA+ positively selected. All receptors derive from a man aged 18 to 30 in good health.

V and J are TRBV6-5 and TRBJ2-7, with D tentatively TRBD2 (5 bases). V shed 0 bases and J shed 0 bases, with 12 bases lying between them. Germline V lookup: CDR1 MNHEY, CDR2 SVGAGI. The CDR3 is 16 residues long. CDR3 loop: CASSYSILGNSYEQYF. Here the CDR3 DNA reads TGTGCCAGCAGTTACTCGATACTAGGGAACTCCTACGAGCAGTACTTC.

In the case of this clone: The sample carries other DNA sequences with the same CDR3. The J gene is TRBJ2-2, the V gene TRBV10-3; the D gene is possibly TRBD1 (6 bases). This CDR3 has 14 amino acids. Germline values: CDR1 ENHRY, CDR2 SYGVKD. The ends were cut back, 5 bases at V and 1 base at J, with 8 bases in the middle. CDR3 sequence reads: CAISRTENTGELFF. The CDR3 DNA sequence: TGTGCCATCAGTCGGACAGAGAACACCGGGGAGCTGTTTTTT.

The CDR3 reads CASSPQGAISGNTIYF. CDR3 coding DNA: TGTGCCAGCTCACCACAGGGGGCGATCTCTGGAAACACCATATATTTT. The chain joins TRBV18 to TRBJ1-3; TRBD1 matches at 7 bases. Germline trimming cut 1 base from V and 0 bases from J; bases unmatched to any gene: 3. This CDR3 region has 16 residues. Looked up from germline, CDR1 is KGHSH and CDR2 is LQKENI.

V is TRBV5-6 and J is TRBJ2-7; 7 bases align to TRBD2. The ends lost 1 base at V and 4 bases at J; junction bases unmatched: 5. The germline CDR1 and CDR2 sequences are SGHDT and YYEEEE. The CDR3 sequence is 14 residues long. CDR3 sequence: CASSLNGRTYEQYF. DNA for the CDR3: TGTGCCAGCAGCTTGAACGGGAGGACATACGAGCAGTACTTC.

This clone has just one count. This chain links TRBV30 with TRBJ1-4; weak D call: TRBD1 (6 bases). CDR1 is GTSNPN and CDR2 is SVGIG in the germline V gene (reference sequence). Trimming pared 0 bases from V and 1 base from J, leaving 9 bases between. The CDR3 loop spans 15 amino acids. DNA of the CDR3: TGTGCCTGGAGTGTCCCACAGGGAACTAATGAAAAACTGTTTTTT. Translation gives CAWSVPQGTNEKLFF.

For the CDR3, the DNA is TGTGCCAGCAGTCTTCAAGGCCGTGGGGCAGATACGCAGTATTTT. Translation gives CASSLQGRGADTQYF. V and J are TRBV7-9 and TRBJ2-3; no firm D call. The CDR3 contains 15 residues. V lost 6 bases and J 4 bases, leaving 17 bases between the germline ends. Germline lookup yields CDR1 SEHNR and CDR2 FQNEAQ (reference sequence).

The chain couples TRBV5-1 to TRBJ2-3; weak D call: TRBD2 (6 bases). This CDR3 region has 16 residues. Germline V gives CDR1 SGHRS, CDR2 YFSETQ. Deletions cut 5 bases from V and 4 bases from J, with 20 bases between. CDR3 protein: CASSRTMGGVPDTQYF. The CDR3 coding sequence is TGCGCCAGCAGTCGGACCATGGGCGGGGTACCAGATACGCAGTATTTT.

The chain recombines TRBV19 with TRBJ2-3; D possibly corresponds to TRBD2 (6 bases). CDR1 is LNHDA and CDR2 is SQIVND in the germline V gene (reference sequence). Trimming took 4 bases from V and 6 from J, leaving 23 bases between them. The length of the CDR3 is 17 residues. Here the CDR3 reads CASSTETGGMRRDTQYF. For the CDR3, the DNA is TGTGCCAGTAGTACAGAGACCGGAGGGATGCGCCGGGATACGCAGTATTTT.

This rearrangement joins TRBV30 to TRBJ2-5; possible D gene TRBD2, 5 bases. V gave up 2 bases and J gave up 1 base, with 11 bases separating them. The CDR3 is made up of 14 amino acids. The V gene's germline CDR1 is GTSNPN and CDR2 SVGIG (reference sequence). CDR3 sequence reads: CAWSPRRAQETQYF. CDR3 in DNA: TGTGCCTGGAGTCCTCGGCGGGCCCAAGAGACCCAGTACTTC.

The chain has TRBV6-6 and TRBJ2-3, with no clear D. Per the germline V gene, CDR1 is MNHNY and CDR2 is SVGAGI (reference sequence). CDR3 length: 13 amino acids. Trimming stripped 8 bases from V and 1 base from J, with 10 bases between. The CDR3 is CASAGSGTDTQYF. Written as DNA, the CDR3 is TGTGCCAGCGCCGGGTCGGGCACAGATACGCAGTATTTT.

V usage is TRBV18 and J usage is TRBJ2-5, with D perhaps matching TRBD2 (5 bases). Germline V gene sequence: CDR1 KGHSH, CDR2 LQKENI. CDR3 size: 13 residues. Trimming removed 2 bases from V and 7 bases from J, with 11 bases in between. DNA of the CDR3: TGTGCCAGCTCACCAGATGAGGGCGCGACCCAGTACTTC. The encoded protein is CASSPDEGATQYF.

This chain connects TRBV28 to TRBJ2-7; possible D gene TRBD2, 7 bases. CDR1 MDHEN and CDR2 SYDVKM come from the germline V gene. With 4 bases removed from V and 0 bases from J, the gap between germline ends came to 13 bases. There are 15 residues in the CDR3. The DNA for the CDR3 is TGTGCCAGCAGTTCGCCGGGGGGCCTCTCCTACGAGCAGTACTTC. It specifies CASSSPGGLSYEQYF.

The V gene is TRBV27, the J gene TRBJ1-5; weak D call: TRBD1 (6 bases). Trimming shortened V by 5 bases and J by 4 bases, and 18 bases separated the two germline ends. The CDR3 totals 16 residues. Germline values: CDR1 MNHEY, CDR2 SMNVEV (reference sequence). The chain's CDR3 is CASSPYTDRTNQPQHF. The CDR3 coding sequence is TGTGCCAGCAGTCCCTATACAGACAGGACAAATCAGCCCCAGCATTTT.

For this clone: Other DNA sequences in the sample encode the same CDR3. Here the CDR3 reads CASSPSRTSGYEQYF. The CDR3 nucleotides are TGTGCCAGCAGCCCATCGAGGACTAGCGGCTACGAGCAGTACTTC. This chain joins TRBV7-2 and TRBJ2-7; TRBD2 agrees at 10 bases. The CDR3 spans 15 residues. V lost 5 bases, J lost 3 bases, and 7 bases stayed unmatched. The germline gives CDR1 SGHTA, CDR2 FQGNSA.

The genes are TRBV4-1 and TRBJ2-5, with 7 bases matching TRBD2. TRBJ2-7 explains the end of the DNA better; the J call may be wrong. The CDR3 length is 15 residues. CDR1 and CDR2 from the germline V gene are MGHRA and YSYEKL. Here the CDR3 reads CASSQDGGGTHEQYF. In nucleotides, the CDR3 is TGCGCCAGCAGCCAAGATGGGGGGGGTACCCACGAGCAGTACTTC.

This chain uses TRBV5-1 with TRBJ2-3, with D maybe TRBD1 (6 bases). Per the germline V gene, CDR1 is SGHRS and CDR2 is YFSETQ. The CDR3 has 15 amino acids. V lost 4 bases to trimming and J lost 0 bases, with 12 bases between them. The CDR3 coding sequence is TGCGCCAGCAGCACCGGGACATCCAGCACAGATACGCAGTATTTT. Translated: CASSTGTSSTDTQYF.

The chain joins TRBV15 to TRBJ1-2, with D unresolved. Trimming pared 1 base from V and 4 bases from J, leaving 16 bases between. CDR3 length equals 16 residues. Germline assignment: CDR1 LNHNV and CDR2 YYDKDF (reference sequence). CDR3 sequence (DNA): TGTGCCACCAGCAGAGTGCGTGAGGAGGCAGTCTATGGCTACACCTTC. Amino acid sequence: CATSRVREEAVYGYTF.

V gene TRBV25-1 combines with J gene TRBJ2-5; 10 bases align to TRBD2. J was trimmed by 6 bases and V by 8 bases; bases with no gene match: 9. CDR1 MGHDK and CDR2 SYGVNS come from the germline V gene. CDR3 size: 14 residues. CDR3 sequence reads: CASPLAGGRKTQYF. The CDR3 DNA sequence: TGTGCCAGCCCTTTAGCGGGAGGTCGGAAGACCCAGTACTTC.

The genes are TRBV6-6 and TRBJ1-1; 10 nucleotides agree with TRBD1. This CDR3 comprises 16 residues. Germline V gene lookup returns CDR1 MNHNY and CDR2 SVGAGI (reference sequence). V was clipped by 6 bases and J by 4 bases; unmatched bases: 11. The CDR3 sequence is CASRSGTGEVGTEAFF. For the CDR3, the DNA is TGTGCCAGCAGGTCCGGGACAGGGGAAGTGGGCACTGAAGCTTTCTTT.

The count of this clone is one. The genes are TRBV18 and TRBJ1-1; perhaps TRBD1 as D (6 bases). The germline gives CDR1 KGHSH, CDR2 LQKENI. CDR3 length: 17 amino acids. The V end was cut by 0 bases, the J end by 0 bases, with 14 bases between. CDR3 in amino acids: CASSPPAGGPMNTEAFF. CDR3 DNA sequence: TGTGCCAGCTCACCACCAGCGGGGGGCCCTATGAACACTGAAGCTTTCTTT.

The rearrangement links TRBV25-1 to TRBJ2-1; no reliable D call. The germline V gene encodes CDR1 MGHDK and CDR2 SYGVNS. This CDR3 contains 13 residues. Trimming pared 4 bases from V and 9 bases from J, leaving 13 bases between. The CDR3 here is CASSVTIGREQFF. For the CDR3, the DNA is TGTGCCAGCAGTGTCACTATCGGGCGTGAGCAGTTCTTC.

V and J are TRBV7-6 and TRBJ2-3; tentative D call: TRBD2 (6 bases). Germline lookup yields CDR1 SGHVS and CDR2 FNYEAQ. The CDR3 runs 17 residues. The V end was cut by 4 bases, the J end by 1 base, with 18 bases between. CDR3 amino acids: CASSSPFRELGTDTQYF. The CDR3, as DNA: TGTGCCAGCAGCTCCCCGTTCCGGGAGCTAGGCACAGATACGCAGTATTTT.

V usage is TRBV4-2 and J usage is TRBJ2-7; D possibly matches TRBD1 or TRBD2 (5 bases each). With 0 bases removed from V and 6 bases from J, the gap between germline ends came to 12 bases. CDR1 and CDR2 (germline): LGHNA, YNFKEQ. This CDR3 is 14 amino acids long. The chain's CDR3 is CASSQDERGVEQYF. The CDR3 region has the DNA TGTGCCAGCAGCCAAGATGAACGGGGCGTCGAGCAGTACTTC.

The chain is built from TRBV4-3 and TRBJ2-1, with D unclear. CDR1 and CDR2 from the germline V gene are LGHNA and YSLEER. The V and J ends lost 0 bases and 5 bases respectively, with 11 bases between them. This CDR3 spans 15 amino acids. The CDR3 reads CASSQDPAYHNEQFF. CDR3 in DNA: TGCGCCAGCAGCCAAGATCCGGCTTATCACAATGAGCAGTTCTTC.

V and J are TRBV29-1 and TRBJ1-4, with D uncertain. The length of the CDR3 is 11 residues. The germline gives CDR1 SQVTM, CDR2 ANQGSEA. V was cut by 7 bases and J by 3 bases, with 6 bases left in between. In nucleotides, the CDR3 is TGCAGCGGCTCCTCTAATGAAAAACTGTTTTTT. Its translation: CSGSSNEKLFF.

The chain is built from TRBV6-6 and TRBJ2-2, with 9 bases fitting TRBD1. The V and J ends lost 7 bases and 3 bases, in that order; junction bases with no gene match: 6. Germline assignment: CDR1 MNHNY and CDR2 SVGAGI (reference sequence). The CDR3 loop spans 15 amino acids. CDR3 protein: CASIPGTGYTGELFF. The CDR3 DNA sequence: TGTGCCAGCATTCCCGGGACAGGGTACACCGGGGAGCTGTTTTTT.

V gene TRBV11-2 combines with J gene TRBJ2-7; TRBD2 agrees at 11 bases. Trimming cost V 5 bases and J 4 bases; bases outside gene matches: 13. Germline V gene sequence: CDR1 SGHAT, CDR2 FQNNGV. The CDR3 extends over 17 amino acids. DNA for the CDR3: TGTGCCAGCAGCCCCCGACTAGCGGGAACCTTGGGGTACGAGCAGTACTTC. It is translated as CASSPRLAGTLGYEQYF.